One sample yielded the 15 T cell receptor beta chains listed below, sequenced in a study of cytomegalovirus exposure and HLA in healthy donors. PCR involved 60 Vbeta and 13 Jbeta primers. Profiling relied on immunoSEQ multiplex PCR, and the TCRdb table lists in-frame clones only, not all of them. The repertoire table contains 130,000 or so clones. Material: PBMCs. These receptors all stem from a woman aged 18-29 years in good health and CMV-seronegative.

CDR3 amino acids: CASSQERILGNQPQHF. In DNA, the CDR3 is TGCGCCAGCAGCCAAGAAAGAATTCTAGGCAATCAGCCCCAGCATTTT. The rearrangement uses TRBV4-3 and TRBJ1-5; D ambiguous. Trimming removed 0 bases at V and 2 bases at J, with 11 bases between. The CDR3 contains 16 residues. Germline lookup yields CDR1 LGHNA and CDR2 YSLEER.

The V and J genes are TRBV30 and TRBJ2-6; 7 bases fit TRBD1. The CDR3 runs 18 residues. The J segment lost 0 bases and the V segment lost 5 bases, leaving 13 bases of the junction unmatched. Germline CDR1 reads GTSNPN; CDR2 reads SVGIG (reference sequence). CDR3 in DNA: TGTGCCTGGGCGGACAGGAGCCTTTTTATCTCTGGGGCCAACGTCCTGACTTTC. Residues: CAWADRSLFISGANVLTF.

The chain links TRBV30 to TRBJ2-5; 8 bases match TRBD2. With V trimmed by 4 bases and J by 5 bases, 6 bases remained unmatched. CDR3 length: 13 amino acids. Germline lookup yields CDR1 GTSNPN and CDR2 SVGIG (reference sequence). The DNA for the CDR3 is TGTGCCTGGAATGGACTAGCTAGGGAGACCCAGTACTTC. Encoded protein: CAWNGLARETQYF.

The rearrangement uses TRBV19 and TRBJ1-2, with no clear D. Deletions cut 7 bases from V and 1 base from J, with 19 bases between. The germline CDR1 and CDR2 sequences are LNHDA and SQIVND (reference sequence). The CDR3 runs 16 residues. DNA of the CDR3: TGTGCCAGTAACCTATACCAGACGGGGAGTAACTATGGCTACACCTTC. It yields the protein CASNLYQTGSNYGYTF.

This chain links TRBV18 with TRBJ2-7, with a weak D call TRBD1 (5 bases). The germline V and J ends were trimmed by 5 bases and 6 bases, with 20 bases remaining between them. CDR3 length equals 15 residues. Germline V gene data show CDR1 as KGHSH and CDR2 as LQKENI. The CDR3 DNA follows: TGTGCCAGCTCATCCAGGGTCCCAAAAGAGTCCGAGCAGTACGTC. Translated: CASSSRVPKESEQYV.

The V call is TRBV15, the J call TRBJ2-3, with TRBD1 matching 8 bases. CDR3 length equals 14 residues. CDR1 LNHNV and CDR2 YYDKDF come from the germline V gene (reference sequence). Unmatched junction bases numbered 2, after V lost 3 bases and J lost 3 bases. In DNA, the CDR3 is TGTGCCACCAGCAGGGACAGGGAAACAGATACGCAGTATTTT. This translates into CATSRDRETDTQYF.

This sequence joins TRBV2 and TRBJ2-2, with D perhaps TRBD2 (7 bases). The CDR3 contains 15 residues. CDR1 is SNHLY and CDR2 is FYNNEI in the germline V gene. V lost 8 bases to trimming and J lost 0 bases, with 13 bases between them. This chain's CDR3 is CASGQGRANTGELFF. CDR3 nucleotide sequence: TGTGCCAGCGGGCAGGGGAGGGCGAACACCGGGGAGCTGTTTTTT.

V is TRBV27 and J is TRBJ1-5, with 8 bases matching TRBD1. V lost 5 bases to trimming and J lost 3 bases; unmatched junction nucleotides: 6. The CDR3 is 15 residues long. Germline CDR1 is MNHEY and CDR2 is SMNVEV (reference sequence). The CDR3 spells CASSIDRGLNQPQHF. For the CDR3, the DNA is TGTGCCAGCAGTATTGACAGGGGACTCAATCAGCCCCAGCATTTT.

Notes on this clone: The conserved phenylalanine or tryptophan normally closing the CDR3 is absent here, so this likely arose from a read error. It is unclear where the CDR3 begins or ends on the DNA, so no DNA is shown, and the CDR3 is as TCRdb lists it. The chain links TRBV9 to TRBJ1-1. Germline V gene data show CDR1 as SGDLS and CDR2 as YYNGEE. The CDR3 is 9 amino acids long, termini counted. This CDR3 is CASSAAGKP.

The rearrangement uses TRBV7-6 and TRBJ1-4; 9 bases are shared with TRBD1. The length of the CDR3 is 14 residues. Trimming cost V 5 bases and J 8 bases; bases outside gene matches: 6. Germline V gives CDR1 SGHVS, CDR2 FNYEAQ. CDR3 nucleotides: TGTGCCAGCAGCAGAAACAGGGGGCGGGAAAAACTGTTTTTT. This encodes CASSRNRGREKLFF.

This chain connects TRBV4-2 to TRBJ2-1, with a tentative D call TRBD2 (7 bases). Trimming cost V 0 bases and J 8 bases, with 23 bases left between them. This CDR3 is 18 amino acids long. Germline V gives CDR1 LGHNA, CDR2 YNFKEQ. This chain's CDR3 is CASSQDEGVGRGGDEQFF. For the CDR3, the DNA is TGTGCCAGCAGCCAAGATGAAGGGGTGGGCAGGGGAGGGGATGAGCAGTTCTTC.

V is TRBV9 and J is TRBJ2-7; 9 bases map to TRBD2. V was clipped by 0 bases and J by 1 base; unmatched bases: 11. Germline loops: CDR1 SGDLS, CDR2 YYNGEE. This CDR3 has 18 residues. The CDR3: CASSVAPAGGRGSYEQYF. CDR3 sequence (DNA): TGTGCCAGCAGCGTAGCTCCCGCTGGCGGGAGGGGTTCCTACGAGCAGTACTTC.

Note on this clone: Relative to the germline gene, one junction end is altered; a read error may explain this. In the same sample, other DNA sequences code for this CDR3. The rearrangement joins TRBV6-5 to TRBJ1-1, with a possible D match to TRBD1 (5 bases). The CDR3 length is 13 residues. Germline V lookup: CDR1 MNHEY, CDR2 SVGAGI. The CDR3, as DNA: TGTGCCAGCAGTTACTCGCGGGGGACTGAGGCTTTCTTT. Translated: CASSYSRGTEAFF.

The V gene is TRBV19, the J gene TRBJ1-4, with 8 nucleotides matching TRBD1. V was pared by 3 bases and J by 6 bases, with 15 bases of the junction left unmatched. CDR3 size: 18 residues. The germline gives CDR1 LNHDA, CDR2 SQIVND (reference sequence). The CDR3 sequence is CASSMILDRGVRHEKLFF. In DNA, the CDR3 is TGTGCCAGTAGTATGATCCTTGACAGGGGTGTGCGGCATGAAAAACTGTTTTTT.

V usage is TRBV11-3 and J usage is TRBJ2-3; 14 nucleotides align to TRBD2. The CDR3 is 16 residues long. After removal of 4 bases from V and 4 bases from J, the junction contained 4 bases not matched to a gene. Per the germline V gene, CDR1 is SGHNT and CDR2 is YENEEA. The CDR3 coding sequence is TGTGCCAGCAGCTCCAGACTAGCGGGAGGGCCAGATACGCAGTATTTT. Translated: CASSSRLAGGPDTQYF.